This paragraph covers one T cell receptor beta chain sequence. Its antigen is not known. 13 Jbeta primers and 60 Vbeta primers were used for the PCR. Assay used: immunoSEQ multiplex PCR; TCRdb lists only in-frame clones, some missing. The sample has under 120,000 clones; 60% to 85% are singletons. While unrecorded immune exposures were likely, the donors were nominally healthy when sampled. These data come from a study of cytomegalovirus exposure and HLA in healthy donors. Looking at the study overall: A previous analysis identified approximately 120 million unique TCR beta sequences derived from some 170 million T cells.

Study results and limitations: Previous analysis showed most TCR beta V segments were productive about 90% or about 30% of the time. Another analysis was done later, and it associated approximately 15,000 TCR beta sequences with HLA alleles at 0.05 false discovery rate.

Material: PBMCs. This receptor was taken from a female donor in good health and CMV-seropositive.

CDR3 protein: CASSQADRVDTGELFF. In DNA form, the CDR3 reads TGCGCCAGCAGCCAAGCCGACAGGGTGGACACCGGGGAGCTGTTTTTT. The J gene is TRBJ2-2, the V gene TRBV4-1, with TRBD1 identical over 7 bases. The trim removed 1 base at V and 3 bases at J, leaving 5 bases unmatched. Germline CDR1 MGHRA, CDR2 YSYEKL. CDR3 length equals 16 residues.